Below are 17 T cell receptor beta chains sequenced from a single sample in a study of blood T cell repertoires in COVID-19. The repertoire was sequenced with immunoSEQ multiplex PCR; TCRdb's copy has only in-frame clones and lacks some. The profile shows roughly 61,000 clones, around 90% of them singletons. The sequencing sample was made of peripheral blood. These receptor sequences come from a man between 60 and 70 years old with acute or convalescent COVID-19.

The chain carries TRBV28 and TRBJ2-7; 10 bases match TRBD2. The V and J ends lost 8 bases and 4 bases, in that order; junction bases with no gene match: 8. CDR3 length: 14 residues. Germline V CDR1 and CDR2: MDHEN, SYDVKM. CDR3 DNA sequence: TGTGCCAGCTTCGCTAGCGGGAGAGGATACGAGCAGTACTTC. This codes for CASFASGRGYEQYF. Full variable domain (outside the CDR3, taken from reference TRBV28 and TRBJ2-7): DVKVTQSSRYLVKRTGEKVFLECVQDMDHENMFWYRQDPGLGLRLIYFSYDVKMKEKGDIPEGYSVSREKKERFSLILESASTNQTSMYLCASFASGRGYEQYFGPGTRLTVT.

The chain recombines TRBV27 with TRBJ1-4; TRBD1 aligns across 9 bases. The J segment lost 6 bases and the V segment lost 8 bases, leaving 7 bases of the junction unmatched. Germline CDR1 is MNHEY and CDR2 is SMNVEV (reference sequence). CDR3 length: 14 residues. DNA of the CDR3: TGTGCCAGCTCAACAGGGGGCGGGGATGAAAAACTGTTTTTT. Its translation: CASSTGGGDEKLFF.

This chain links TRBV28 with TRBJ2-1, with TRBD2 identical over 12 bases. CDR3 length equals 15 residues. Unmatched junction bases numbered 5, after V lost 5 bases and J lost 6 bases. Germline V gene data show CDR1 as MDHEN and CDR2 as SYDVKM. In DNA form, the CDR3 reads TGTGCCAGCAGTCCCGGACTAGCGGGACGCAATGAGCAGTTCTTC. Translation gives CASSPGLAGRNEQFF.

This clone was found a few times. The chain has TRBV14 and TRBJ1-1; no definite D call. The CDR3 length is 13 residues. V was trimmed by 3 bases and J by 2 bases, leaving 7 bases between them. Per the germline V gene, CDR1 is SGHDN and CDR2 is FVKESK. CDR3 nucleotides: TGTGCCAGCAGCCAGAACAGAAACACTGAAGCTTTCTTT. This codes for CASSQNRNTEAFF. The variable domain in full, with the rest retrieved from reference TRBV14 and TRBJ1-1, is EAGVTQFPSHSVIEKGQTVTLRCDPISGHDNLYWYRRVMGKEIKFLLHFVKESKQDESGMPNNRFLAERTGGTYSTLKVQPAELEDSGVYFCASSQNRNTEAFFGQGTRLTVV.

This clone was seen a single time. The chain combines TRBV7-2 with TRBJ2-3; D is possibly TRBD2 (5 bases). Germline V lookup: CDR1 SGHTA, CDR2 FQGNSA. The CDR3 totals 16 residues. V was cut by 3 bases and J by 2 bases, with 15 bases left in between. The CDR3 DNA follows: TGTGCCAGCAGCTTGTCTCGAAACGGGGTCACAGATACGCAGTATTTT. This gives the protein CASSLSRNGVTDTQYF.

The CDR3 spells CASSQPLASGTDTQYF. CDR3 coding DNA: TGCGCCAGCAGCCAACCTTTAGCCAGTGGCACAGATACGCAGTATTTT. The genes are TRBV4-1 and TRBJ2-3, with D hard to call. In germline, CDR1 is MGHRA, CDR2 YSYEKL. V shed 2 bases and J shed 1 base, with 13 bases lying between them. The CDR3 covers 16 residues.

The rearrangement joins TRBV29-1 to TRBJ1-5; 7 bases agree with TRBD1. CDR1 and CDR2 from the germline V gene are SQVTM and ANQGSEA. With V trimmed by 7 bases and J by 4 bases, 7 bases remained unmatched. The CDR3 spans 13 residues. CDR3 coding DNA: TGCAGCGCTCGGGACAGCCCAAATCAGCCCCAGCATTTT. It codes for CSARDSPNQPQHF.

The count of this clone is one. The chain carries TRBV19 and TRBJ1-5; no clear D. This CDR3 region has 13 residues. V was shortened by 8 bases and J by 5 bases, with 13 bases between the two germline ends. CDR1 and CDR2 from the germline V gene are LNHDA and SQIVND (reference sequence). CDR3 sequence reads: CASSGGFDQPQHF. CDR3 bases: TGTGCCAGTTCCGGAGGATTCGATCAGCCCCAGCATTTT.

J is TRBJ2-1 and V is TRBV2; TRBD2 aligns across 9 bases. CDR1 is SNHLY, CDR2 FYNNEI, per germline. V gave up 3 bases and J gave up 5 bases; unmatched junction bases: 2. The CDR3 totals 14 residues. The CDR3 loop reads CASSETSGNNEQFF. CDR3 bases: TGTGCCAGCAGTGAGACTAGCGGAAACAATGAGCAGTTCTTC.

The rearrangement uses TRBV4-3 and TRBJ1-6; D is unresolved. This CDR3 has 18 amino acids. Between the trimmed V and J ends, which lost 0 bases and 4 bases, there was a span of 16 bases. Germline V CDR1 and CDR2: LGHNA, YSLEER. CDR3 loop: CASSQDWAPSGYNSPLHF. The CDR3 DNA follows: TGCGCCAGCAGCCAAGATTGGGCCCCCAGCGGATATAATTCACCCCTCCACTTT.

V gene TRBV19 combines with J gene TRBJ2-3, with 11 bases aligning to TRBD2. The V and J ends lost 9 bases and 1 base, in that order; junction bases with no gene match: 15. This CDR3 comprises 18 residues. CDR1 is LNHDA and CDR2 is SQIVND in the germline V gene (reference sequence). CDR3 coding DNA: TGTGCCAGCAAGACTAGCGGGAAAGGTGGGGCGGGCACAGATACGCAGTATTTT. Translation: CASKTSGKGGAGTDTQYF. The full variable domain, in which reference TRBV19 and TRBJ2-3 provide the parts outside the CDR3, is DGGITQSPKYLFRKEGQNVTLSCEQNLNHDAMYWYRQDPGQGLRLIYYSQIVNDFQKGDIAEGYSVSREKKESFPLTVTSAQKNPTAFYLCASKTSGKGGAGTDTQYFGPGTRLTVL.

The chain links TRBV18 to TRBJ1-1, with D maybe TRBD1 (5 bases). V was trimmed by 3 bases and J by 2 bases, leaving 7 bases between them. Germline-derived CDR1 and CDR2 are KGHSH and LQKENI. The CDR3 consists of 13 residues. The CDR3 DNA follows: TGTGCCAGCTCACCTCAGGGAAACACTGAAGCTTTCTTT. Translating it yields CASSPQGNTEAFF.

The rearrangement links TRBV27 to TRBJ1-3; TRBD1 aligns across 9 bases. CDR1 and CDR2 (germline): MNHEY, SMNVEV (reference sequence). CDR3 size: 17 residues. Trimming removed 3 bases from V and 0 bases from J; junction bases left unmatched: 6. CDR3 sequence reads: CASSFSPGQGSGNTIYF. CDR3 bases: TGTGCCAGCAGTTTCTCACCGGGACAGGGCTCTGGAAACACCATATATTTT.

CDR3 sequence reads: CASSQAPGSPGELFF. Here the CDR3 DNA reads TGCGCCAGCAGCCAAGCTCCGGGTAGTCCCGGGGAGCTGTTTTTT. The chain recombines TRBV4-1 with TRBJ2-2, with D unresolved. The CDR3 is 15 residues long. CDR1 and CDR2 (germline): MGHRA, YSYEKL. The V end was cut by 1 base, the J end by 6 bases, with 12 bases between.

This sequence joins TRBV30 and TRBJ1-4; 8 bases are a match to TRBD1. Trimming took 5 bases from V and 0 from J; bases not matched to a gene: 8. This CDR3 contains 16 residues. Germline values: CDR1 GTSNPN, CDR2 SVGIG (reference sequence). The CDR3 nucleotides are TGTGCCTGGCGGGACAGGCGAACCCCAACTAATGAAAAACTGTTTTTT. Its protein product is CAWRDRRTPTNEKLFF.

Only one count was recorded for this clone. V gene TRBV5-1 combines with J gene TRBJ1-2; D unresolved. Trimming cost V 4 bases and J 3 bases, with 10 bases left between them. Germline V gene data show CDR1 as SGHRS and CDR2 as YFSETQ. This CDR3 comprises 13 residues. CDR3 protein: CASSPAGDYGYTF. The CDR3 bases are TGCGCCAGCAGCCCCGCCGGGGACTATGGCTACACCTTC.

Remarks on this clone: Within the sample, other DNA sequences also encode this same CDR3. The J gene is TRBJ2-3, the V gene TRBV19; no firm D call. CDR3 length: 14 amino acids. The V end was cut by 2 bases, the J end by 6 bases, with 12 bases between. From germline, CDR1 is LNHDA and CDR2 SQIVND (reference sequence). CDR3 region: CASSILAVVDTQYF. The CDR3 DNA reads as TGTGCCAGTAGTATACTGGCGGTAGTCGATACGCAGTATTTT.